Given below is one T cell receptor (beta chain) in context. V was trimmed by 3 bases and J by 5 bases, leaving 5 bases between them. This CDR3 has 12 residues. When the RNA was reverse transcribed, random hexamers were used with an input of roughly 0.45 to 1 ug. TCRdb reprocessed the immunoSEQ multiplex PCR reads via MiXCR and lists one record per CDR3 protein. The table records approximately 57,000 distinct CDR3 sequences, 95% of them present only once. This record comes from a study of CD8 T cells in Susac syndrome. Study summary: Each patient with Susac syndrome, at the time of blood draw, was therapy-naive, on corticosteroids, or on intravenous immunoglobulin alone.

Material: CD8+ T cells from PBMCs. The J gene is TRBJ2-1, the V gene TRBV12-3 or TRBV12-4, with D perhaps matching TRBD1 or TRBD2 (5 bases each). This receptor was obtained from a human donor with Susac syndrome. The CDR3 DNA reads TGTGCCAGCAGTTTGGGGGACAATGAGCAGTTCTTC. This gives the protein CASSLGDNEQFF.